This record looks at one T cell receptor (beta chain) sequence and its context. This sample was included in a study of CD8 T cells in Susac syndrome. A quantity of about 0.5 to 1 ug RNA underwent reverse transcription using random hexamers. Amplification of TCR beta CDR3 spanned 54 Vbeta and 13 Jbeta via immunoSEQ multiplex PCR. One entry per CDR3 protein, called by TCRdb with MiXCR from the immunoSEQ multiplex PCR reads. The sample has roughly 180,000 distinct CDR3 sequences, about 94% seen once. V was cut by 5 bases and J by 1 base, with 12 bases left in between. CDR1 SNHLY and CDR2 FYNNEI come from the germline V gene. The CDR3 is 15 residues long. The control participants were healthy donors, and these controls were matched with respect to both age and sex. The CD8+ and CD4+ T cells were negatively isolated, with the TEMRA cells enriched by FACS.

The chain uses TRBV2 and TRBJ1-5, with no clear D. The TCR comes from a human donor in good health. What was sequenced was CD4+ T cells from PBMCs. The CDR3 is CASSYSHGSNQPQHF. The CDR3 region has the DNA TGTGCCAGCAGTTACAGCCACGGGAGCAATCAGCCCCAGCATTTT.